This TCR beta chain is from a study of shared clonotypes between healthy human individuals. Under the authors' procedure: As immunoSEQ supplied junction-only sequences (without quality scores), filtering differed. Assay: immunoSEQ multiplex PCR; the TCRdb copy retains only in-frame clones and omits some. The DNA was the basis for D and trimming; V, J and clone size are from that table. Of some 2,000,000 clones in the sample, around 95% are singletons; the top ten hold 0.13%. Among the donors, all were Caucasian adults who lived in Nashville, Tennessee. The source material was naive CD4+ T cells sorted from blood. Subset of the sample: CD45RA+ positively selected. This TCR derives from a man aged 18 to 30 in good health.

CDR3 in amino acids: CASRPGQMNTEAFF. DNA for the CDR3: TGTGCCAGCAGGCCGGGACAGATGAACACTGAAGCTTTCTTT. V is TRBV6-6 and J is TRBJ1-1, with TRBD1 matching 7 bases. CDR1 and CDR2 from the germline V gene are MNHNY and SVGAGI (reference sequence). The CDR3 is 14 residues long. The trim removed 6 bases at V and 0 bases at J, leaving 4 bases unmatched.